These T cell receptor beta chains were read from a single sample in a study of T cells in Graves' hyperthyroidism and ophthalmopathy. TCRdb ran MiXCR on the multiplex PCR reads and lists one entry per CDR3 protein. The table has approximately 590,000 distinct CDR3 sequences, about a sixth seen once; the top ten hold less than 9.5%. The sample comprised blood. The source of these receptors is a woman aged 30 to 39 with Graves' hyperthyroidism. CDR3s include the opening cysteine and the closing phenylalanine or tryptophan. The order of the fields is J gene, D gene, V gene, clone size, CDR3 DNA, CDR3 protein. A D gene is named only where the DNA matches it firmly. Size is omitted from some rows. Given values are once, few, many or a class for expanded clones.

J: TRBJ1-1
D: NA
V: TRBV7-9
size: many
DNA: TGTGCCAGCAGCTTAGCAACCCCGTCCACTGAAGCTTTCTTT
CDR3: CASSLATPSTEAFF

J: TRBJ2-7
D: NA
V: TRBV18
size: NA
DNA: TGTGCCAGCTCCTCGGAGAGAGGCTCCCACGAGCAGTACTTC
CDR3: CASSSERGSHEQYF

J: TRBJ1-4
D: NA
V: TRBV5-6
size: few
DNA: TGTGCCAGCACCTACGGGTTATCGGATGAAAAACTGTTTTTT
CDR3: CASTYGLSDEKLFF

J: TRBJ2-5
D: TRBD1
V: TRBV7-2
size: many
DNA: TGTGCCAGCAGCCCACCGGGACAGGGAGGGCAAGAGACCCAGTACTTC
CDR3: CASSPPGQGGQETQYF

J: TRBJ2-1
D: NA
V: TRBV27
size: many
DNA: TGTGCCAGCAGTTCAATAGGGCTTCGCCATGAGCAGTTCTTC
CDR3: CASSSIGLRHEQFF

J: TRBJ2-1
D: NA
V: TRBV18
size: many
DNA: TGTGCCAGCTCACCCTTGCAAGCCGGGGCAGACAATGAGCAGTTCTTC
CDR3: CASSPLQAGADNEQFF

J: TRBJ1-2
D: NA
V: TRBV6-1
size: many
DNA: TGTGCCAGCAGGCCCCCGTCAATAGGCGTAAACACCTTC
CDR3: CASRPPSIGVNTF

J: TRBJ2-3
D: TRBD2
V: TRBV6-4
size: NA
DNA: TGTGCCAGTAGTGATCTAGCGGGAGCTGGCACAGATACGCAGTATTTT
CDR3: CASSDLAGAGTDTQYF

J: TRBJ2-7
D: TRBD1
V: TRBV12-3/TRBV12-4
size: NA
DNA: TGTGCCAGCAGCCGGACAGGGTCCTCCGAGCAGTACTTC
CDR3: CASSRTGSSEQYF

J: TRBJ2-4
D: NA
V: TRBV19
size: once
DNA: TGTGCCAGTAGTACGGTAGGGAGCATTCAGTACTTC
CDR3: CASSTVGSIQYF

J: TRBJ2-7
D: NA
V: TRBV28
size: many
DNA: TGTGCCAGCAGTTTCGGGGTTCCAAACGAGCAGTACTTC
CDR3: CASSFGVPNEQYF

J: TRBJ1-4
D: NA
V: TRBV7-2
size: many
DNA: TGTGCCAGCAGCCTAACAGGGTTTGGTGAAAAACTGTTTTTT
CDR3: CASSLTGFGEKLFF

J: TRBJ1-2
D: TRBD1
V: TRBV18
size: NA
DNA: TGTGCCAGCTCACCAGGACAGGGTGGGGCCTATGGCTACACCTTC
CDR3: CASSPGQGGAYGYTF

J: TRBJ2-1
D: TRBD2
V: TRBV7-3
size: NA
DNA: TGTGCCAGCAGCCTAGGACTAGCGGGAGGGAGTGAGCAGTTCTTC
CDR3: CASSLGLAGGSEQFF

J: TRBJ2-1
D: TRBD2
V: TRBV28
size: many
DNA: TGTGCCAGCAGTACTAGCGGAATCAGAAATGAGCAGTTCTTC
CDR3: CASSTSGIRNEQFF

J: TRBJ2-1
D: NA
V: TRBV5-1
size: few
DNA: TGCGCCAGCAGCCGGGACACGGAAGACCTAGGCAATGAGCAGTTCTTC
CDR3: CASSRDTEDLGNEQFF

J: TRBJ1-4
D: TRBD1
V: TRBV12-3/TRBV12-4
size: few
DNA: TGTGCCAGCAGAGCCGGGACAGGGGTAGAAAAACTGTTTTTT
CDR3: CASRAGTGVEKLFF

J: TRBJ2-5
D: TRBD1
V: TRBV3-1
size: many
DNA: TGTGCCAGCAGCCACAGGGGGCAAGAGACCCAGTACTTC
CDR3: CASSHRGQETQYF

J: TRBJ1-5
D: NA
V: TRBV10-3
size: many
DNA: TGTGCCATCAGTGAGGAGCAGGTAAATCAGCCCCAGCATTTT
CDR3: CAISEEQVNQPQHF

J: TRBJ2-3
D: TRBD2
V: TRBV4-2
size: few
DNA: TGTGCCAGCAGCCAAGGAGTAGCGGGAGGGCCACAGTCGGATACGCAGTATTTT
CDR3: CASSQGVAGGPQSDTQYF

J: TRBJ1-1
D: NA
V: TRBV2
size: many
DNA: TGTGCCAGCAGTGAATACGGGGGGCTAAACACTGAAGCTTTCTTT
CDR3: CASSEYGGLNTEAFF

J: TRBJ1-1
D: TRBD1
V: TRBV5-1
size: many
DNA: TGCGCCAGCAGCCCGGGGGACAGGGGTCTGAACACTGAAGCTTTCTTT
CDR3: CASSPGDRGLNTEAFF

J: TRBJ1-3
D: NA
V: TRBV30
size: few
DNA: TGTGCCTGGAGTATAGGGGGCTCTGGAAACACCATATATTTT
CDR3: CAWSIGGSGNTIYF

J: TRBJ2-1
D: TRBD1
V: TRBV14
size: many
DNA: TGTGCCAGCAGCCAAGAGAGAGGGGGCATCTACAATGAGCAGTTCTTC
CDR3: CASSQERGGIYNEQFF

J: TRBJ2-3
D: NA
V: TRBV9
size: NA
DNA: TGTGCCAGCAGCGTAGATCGGGCCACAGATACGCAGTATTTT
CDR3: CASSVDRATDTQYF

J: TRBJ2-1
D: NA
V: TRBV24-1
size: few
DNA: TGTGCCACCAGGGGACAAGTACACAATGAGCAGTTCTTC
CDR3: CATRGQVHNEQFF

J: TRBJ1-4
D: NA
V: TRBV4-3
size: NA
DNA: TGCGCCAGCAGCCCTAGGCGGAGTGAAAAACTGTTTTTT
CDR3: CASSPRRSEKLFF

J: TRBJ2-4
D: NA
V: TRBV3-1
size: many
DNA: TGTGCCAGCAGCCAAGACCCCGGCATTCAGTACTTC
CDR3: CASSQDPGIQYF

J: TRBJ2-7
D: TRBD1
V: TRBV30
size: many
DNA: TGTGCCTGGAGCCTGACAGGGGTACCCTACGAGCAGTACTTC
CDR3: CAWSLTGVPYEQYF

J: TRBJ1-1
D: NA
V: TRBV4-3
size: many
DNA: TGCGCCAGCAGCCAAGATCGTGGGGGCACTGAAGCTTTCTTT
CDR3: CASSQDRGGTEAFF

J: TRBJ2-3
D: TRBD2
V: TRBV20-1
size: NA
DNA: TGCAGTGCTAGAGATATAGCGGGAAAAGATACGCAGTATTTT
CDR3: CSARDIAGKDTQYF

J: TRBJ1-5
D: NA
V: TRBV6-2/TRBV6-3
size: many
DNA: TGTGCCAGCAGTTACTCATTAAGCGGCAATCAGCCCCAGCATTTT
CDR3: CASSYSLSGNQPQHF

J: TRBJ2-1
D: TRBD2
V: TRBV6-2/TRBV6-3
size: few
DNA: TGTGCCAGCAGTCCCCTGCCGGGAGGGTGGCAGTTCTTC
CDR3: CASSPLPGGWQFF

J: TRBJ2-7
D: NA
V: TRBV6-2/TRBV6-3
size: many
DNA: TGTGCCAGCAGTTACTCGAGGACAAGCTTCGACTACGAGCAGTACTTC
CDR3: CASSYSRTSFDYEQYF

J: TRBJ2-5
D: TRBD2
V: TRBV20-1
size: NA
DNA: TGCAGTGCTAGAGGGGGGGGGAAAGAGACCCAGTACTTC
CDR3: CSARGGGKETQYF

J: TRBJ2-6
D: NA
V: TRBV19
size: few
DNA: TGTGCCAGTCTGCACAACCCAGGGTTAGGGGCCAACGTCCTGACTTTC
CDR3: CASLHNPGLGANVLTF

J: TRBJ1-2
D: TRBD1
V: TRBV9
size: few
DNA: TGTGCCAGCAGCGTAGACGTCGGGGACAGGGGTCTTGGGGGCTACACCTTC
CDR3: CASSVDVGDRGLGGYTF

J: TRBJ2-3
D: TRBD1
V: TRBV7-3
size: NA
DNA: TGTGCCAGCAGCGCTGGACAGGGGAGCTACTATCCGCAGTATTTT
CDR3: CASSAGQGSYYPQYF

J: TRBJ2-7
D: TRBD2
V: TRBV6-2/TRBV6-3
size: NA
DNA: TGTGCCAGCAGCCCCTGGGGGGGCGAGCAGTACTTC
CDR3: CASSPWGGEQYF

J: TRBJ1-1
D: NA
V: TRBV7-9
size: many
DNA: TGTGCCAGCAGCTTACTTTCGGGTTGGAGTCGCACTGAAGCTTTCTTT
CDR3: CASSLLSGWSRTEAFF

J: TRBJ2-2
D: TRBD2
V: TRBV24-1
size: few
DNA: TGTGCCACCAGGGCCGGGACTAGCGGGATTCCGACTGGGTCCGGGGAGCTGTTTTTT
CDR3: CATRAGTSGIPTGSGELFF

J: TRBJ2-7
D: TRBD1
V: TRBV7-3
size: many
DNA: TGTGCCAGCAGCTTAGTGGGGACAGGGACAACCTACGAGCAGTACTTC
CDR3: CASSLVGTGTTYEQYF

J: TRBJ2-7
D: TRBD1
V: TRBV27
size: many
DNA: TGTGCCAGCAGTTACACAGGGGCCACGCTCTACGAGCAGTACTTC
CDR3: CASSYTGATLYEQYF

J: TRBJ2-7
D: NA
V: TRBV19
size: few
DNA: TGTGCCAGTAGTCAGAGACCGCCGGTGGGTGAGCAGTACTTC
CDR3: CASSQRPPVGEQYF

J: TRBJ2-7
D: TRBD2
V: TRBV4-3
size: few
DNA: TGCGCCAGCAGCCGCCGGTTAGCGGGTGTTTACGAGCAGTACTTC
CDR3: CASSRRLAGVYEQYF

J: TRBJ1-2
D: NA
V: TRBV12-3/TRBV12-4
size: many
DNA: TGTGCCAGCAGTTTACAAGTTGGCAGAGTTAGCTATGGCTACACCTTC
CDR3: CASSLQVGRVSYGYTF

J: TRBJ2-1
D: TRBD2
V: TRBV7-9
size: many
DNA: TGTGCCAGCAGCTTACTCGAGGGAGGGCATTCCGATGAGCAGTTCTTC
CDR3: CASSLLEGGHSDEQFF

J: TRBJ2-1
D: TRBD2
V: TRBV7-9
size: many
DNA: TGTGCCAGCAGCCCTAGCGGGAGAGAGGGAGAGCAGTTCTTC
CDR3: CASSPSGREGEQFF

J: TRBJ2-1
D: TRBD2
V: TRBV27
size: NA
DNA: TGTGCCAGCACAAACGACCCCGGGGGAGGGAATGAGCAGTTCTTC
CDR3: CASTNDPGGGNEQFF

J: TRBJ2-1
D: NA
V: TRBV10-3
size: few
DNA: TGTGCCATCAGTGTAAAGGTGGGAGAGGAGCAGTTCTTC
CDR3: CAISVKVGEEQFF

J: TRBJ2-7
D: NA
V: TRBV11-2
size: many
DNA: TGTGCCAGCAGCTTGAGACAAAGCGAGGCCTACGAGCAGTACTTC
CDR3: CASSLRQSEAYEQYF

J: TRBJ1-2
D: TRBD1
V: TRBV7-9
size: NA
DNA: TGTGCTAGCAACTTCTCCGGGACAGCGGAACGAGGCTACACCTTC
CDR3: CASNFSGTAERGYTF